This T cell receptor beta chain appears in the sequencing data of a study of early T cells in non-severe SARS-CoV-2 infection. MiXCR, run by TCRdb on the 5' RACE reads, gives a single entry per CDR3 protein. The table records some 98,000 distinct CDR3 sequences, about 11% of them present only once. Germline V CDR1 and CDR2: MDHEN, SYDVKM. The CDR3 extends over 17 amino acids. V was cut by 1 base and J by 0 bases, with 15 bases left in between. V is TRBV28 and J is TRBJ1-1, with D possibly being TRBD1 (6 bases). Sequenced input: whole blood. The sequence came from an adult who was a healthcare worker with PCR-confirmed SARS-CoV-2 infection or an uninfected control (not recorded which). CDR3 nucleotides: TGTGCCAGCAGTTTATTTGCAGGGGATCTAATGAACACTGAAGCTTTCTTT. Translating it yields CASSLFAGDLMNTEAFF.